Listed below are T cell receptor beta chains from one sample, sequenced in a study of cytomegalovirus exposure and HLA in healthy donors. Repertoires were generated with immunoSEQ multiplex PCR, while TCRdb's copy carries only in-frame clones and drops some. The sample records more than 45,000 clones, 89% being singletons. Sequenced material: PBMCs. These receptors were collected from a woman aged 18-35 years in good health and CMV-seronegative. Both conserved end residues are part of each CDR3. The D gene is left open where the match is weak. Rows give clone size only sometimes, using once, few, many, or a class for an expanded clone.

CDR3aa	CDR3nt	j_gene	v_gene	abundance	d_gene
CASSVSGGWETQYF	TGTGCCAGCAGTGTATCAGGGGGCTGGGAGACCCAGTACTTC	TRBJ2-5	TRBV2	-	TRBD1
CASSSGYGADTEAFF	TGTGCCAGCAGCTCGGGGTACGGTGCGGACACTGAAGCTTTCTTT	TRBJ1-1	TRBV7-9	-	-
CASSLRGQVNNEQFF	TGTGCCAGCAGCCTCAGGGGACAGGTAAACAATGAGCAGTTCTTC	TRBJ2-1	TRBV11-1	-	TRBD1
CASSLGQGGRTSGRGPETQYF	TGCGCCAGCAGCTTGGGACAGGGGGGGAGGACTAGCGGGAGAGGTCCAGAGACCCAGTACTTC	TRBJ2-5	TRBV5-1	-	TRBD2
CASSPGAGSGGEETQYF	TGTGCCAGCAGCCCGGGGGCGGGTAGCGGGGGGGAAGAGACCCAGTACTTC	TRBJ2-5	TRBV9	-	TRBD2
CASSATSVPSYNEQFF	TGTGCCAGCAGCGCGACTAGCGTCCCGTCCTACAATGAGCAGTTCTTC	TRBJ2-1	TRBV7-2	-	TRBD2
CASSWRLAGPYNEQFF	TGTGCCAGTAGTTGGAGACTAGCGGGGCCTTACAATGAGCAGTTCTTC	TRBJ2-1	TRBV19	-	TRBD2
CASVPGRDRTDTQYF	TGTGCCAGCGTGCCGGGGAGGGATCGGACAGATACGCAGTATTTT	TRBJ2-3	TRBV7-6	-	TRBD2
CASSESMSSYNSPLHF	TGCGCCAGCAGTGAATCCATGAGCTCCTATAATTCACCCCTCCACTTT	TRBJ1-6	TRBV10-2	-	-
CASSAGSSGTDTQYF	TGCGCCAGCAGCGCTGGTAGTAGCGGCACAGATACGCAGTATTTT	TRBJ2-3	TRBV5-1	once	-
CAWTSQGYTEAFF	TGTGCCTGGACCTCCCAGGGGTACACTGAAGCTTTCTTT	TRBJ1-1	TRBV30	once	-
CASSGQRPDTQYF	TGTGCCAGCAGTGGGCAGCGTCCAGATACGCAGTATTTT	TRBJ2-3	TRBV25-1	-	-
CASKGVLADTGELFF	TGTGCCAGTAAGGGGGTTCTAGCGGACACCGGGGAGCTGTTTTTT	TRBJ2-2	TRBV19	-	-
CARSLKGGTGNTIYF	TGTGCCAGAAGCTTAAAAGGGGGCACTGGAAACACCATATATTTT	TRBJ1-3	TRBV7-5	-	-
CASSQEWLPSGANVLTF	TGCGCCAGCAGCCAAGAATGGCTTCCCTCTGGGGCCAACGTCCTGACTTTC	TRBJ2-6	TRBV4-3	-	-
CASSPTSGVGDTQYF	TGCGCCAGCAGCCCGACTAGCGGGGTTGGAGATACGCAGTATTTT	TRBJ2-3	TRBV4-1	-	TRBD2
CASSFGTSGVIYEQYF	TGTGCCAGCAGCTTTGGGACTAGCGGAGTCATATACGAGCAGTACTTC	TRBJ2-7	TRBV7-2	-	TRBD2
CASSLEAELRSGYTF	TGTGCCAGCAGCTTAGAAGCCGAGTTAAGGAGTGGCTACACCTTC	TRBJ1-2	TRBV7-2	-	-
CANGGGITNEQYF	TGTGCCAATGGCGGGGGCATTACAAACGAGCAGTACTTC	TRBJ2-7	TRBV6-1	-	-
CASSPYAGGHETQYF	TGTGCCAGCAGTCCCTACGCGGGGGGGCATGAGACCCAGTACTTC	TRBJ2-5	TRBV27	-	TRBD2
CASSRTGGAYGYTF	TGCGCCAGCAGCCGAACAGGGGGAGCGTATGGCTACACCTTC	TRBJ1-2	TRBV5-1	-	TRBD1
CASSRSGTPSNQPQHF	TGTGCCAGCAGTCGATCCGGGACACCTAGCAATCAGCCCCAGCATTTT	TRBJ1-5	TRBV27	-	-
CASNLQSEQYF	TGTGCCAGCAACTTGCAGTCCGAGCAGTACTTC	TRBJ2-7	TRBV5-6	-	-
CASSFSGGRGEQYF	TGTGCCAGCAGTTTTTCTGGGGGCAGGGGGGAGCAGTACTTC	TRBJ2-7	TRBV27	once	TRBD1
CASSSVYNSPLHF	TGTGCCAGCAGCTCCGTCTATAATTCACCCCTCCACTTT	TRBJ1-6	TRBV7-9	-	-
CASSDPTGGFEKLFF	TGTGCCAGCAGTGACCCGACAGGGGGGTTTGAAAAACTGTTTTTT	TRBJ1-4	TRBV6-1	-	TRBD1